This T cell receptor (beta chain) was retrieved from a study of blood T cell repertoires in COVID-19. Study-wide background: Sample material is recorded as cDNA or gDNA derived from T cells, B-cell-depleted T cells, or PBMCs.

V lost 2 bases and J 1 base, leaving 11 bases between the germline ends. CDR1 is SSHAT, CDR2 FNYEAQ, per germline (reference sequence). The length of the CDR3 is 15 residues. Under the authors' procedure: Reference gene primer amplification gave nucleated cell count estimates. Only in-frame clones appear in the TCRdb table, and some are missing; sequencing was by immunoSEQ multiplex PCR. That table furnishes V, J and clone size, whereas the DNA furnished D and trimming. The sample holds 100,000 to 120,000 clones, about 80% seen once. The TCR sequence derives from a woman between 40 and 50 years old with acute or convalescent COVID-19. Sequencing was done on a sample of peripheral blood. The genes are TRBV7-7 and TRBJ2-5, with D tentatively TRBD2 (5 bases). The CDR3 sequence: CASSLQSSPQETQYF. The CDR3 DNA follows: TGTGCCAGCAGCTTACAATCTAGCCCCCAAGAGACCCAGTACTTC.